The rows below give T cell receptor beta chains drawn from one sample of a study of blood T cells in healthy people across ages. MiXCR, run by TCRdb on the 5' RACE reads, gives a single entry per CDR3 protein. The table has around 1.7 million distinct CDR3 sequences, 28% seen once; the top ten hold roughly 8%. The sequenced material came from blood. The receptor set was obtained from a woman aged 25 to 45 in good health. Each CDR3 is given with its conserved first and last residue. The order of the fields is J gene, V gene, CDR3 protein.

>TRBJ2-1|TRBV5-5
CASNRGLNYNEQFF
>TRBJ2-7|TRBV15
CATSRDIGGSYEQYF
>TRBJ1-2|TRBV7-9
CASSRQGARNGGYTF
>TRBJ2-5|TRBV12-3/TRBV12-4
CASCILGVWETQYF
>TRBJ2-3|TRBV7-2
CASSLFPSTDTQYF
>TRBJ1-5|TRBV24-1
CATSDPGVDSNQPQHF
>TRBJ2-1|TRBV18
CASSPYRTSGDYNEQFF
>TRBJ2-5|TRBV12-3/TRBV12-4
CASSLYRGSVETQYF
>TRBJ2-5|TRBV20-1
CSARGELGEETQYF
>TRBJ1-2|TRBV7-9
CASTRTGPYDYTF
>TRBJ2-7|TRBV27
CASSQLAGPYEQYF
>TRBJ2-7|TRBV5-1
CASSFTSGTREQYF
>TRBJ2-2|TRBV15
CATSRPGGDTGERFF
>TRBJ2-3|TRBV19
CASSIVGGDTQYF
>TRBJ1-2|TRBV12-3/TRBV12-4
CASNLRGANYGYTF
>TRBJ2-7|TRBV7-2
CASSLEASGIYEQYF
>TRBJ1-1|TRBV7-2
CASARQGGTEAFF
>TRBJ2-1|TRBV3-1
CASRDLREGNNEQFF
>TRBJ2-3|TRBV20-1
CSASGGTGGRRLTDTQYF
>TRBJ2-1|TRBV3-1
CASSRTGSPYNEQFF
>TRBJ2-5|TRBV12-3/TRBV12-4
CASGIQETQYF
>.|TRBV7-2
CASLKASGHYEQYF
>TRBJ2-7|TRBV29-1
CSASRDFGIYEQYF
>TRBJ1-1|TRBV28
CASTLPGTPMNTEAFF
>TRBJ1-2|TRBV28
CTSSFERGRNGYTF
>TRBJ2-1|TRBV6-1
CASSEAWGRGGPDEQFF
>TRBJ2-3|TRBV2
CGGQGSTDTQYF
>TRBJ2-3|TRBV4-1
CASSQDGAGPDTQYF